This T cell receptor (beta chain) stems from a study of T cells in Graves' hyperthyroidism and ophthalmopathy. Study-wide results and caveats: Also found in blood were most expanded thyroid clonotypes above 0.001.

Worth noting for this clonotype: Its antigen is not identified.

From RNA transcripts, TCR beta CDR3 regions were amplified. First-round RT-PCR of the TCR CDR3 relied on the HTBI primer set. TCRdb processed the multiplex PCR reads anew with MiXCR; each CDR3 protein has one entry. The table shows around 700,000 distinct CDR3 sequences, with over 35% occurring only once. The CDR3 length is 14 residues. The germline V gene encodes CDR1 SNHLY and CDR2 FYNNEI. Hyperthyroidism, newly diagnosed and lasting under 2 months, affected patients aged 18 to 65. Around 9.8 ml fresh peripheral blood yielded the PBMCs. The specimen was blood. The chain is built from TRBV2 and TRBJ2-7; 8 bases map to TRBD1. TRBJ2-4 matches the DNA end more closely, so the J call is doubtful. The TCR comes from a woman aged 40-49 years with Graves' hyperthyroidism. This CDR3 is CASSPGTGQNIQYF. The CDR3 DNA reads TGTGCCAGCAGTCCCGGGACAGGTCAAAACATTCAGTACTTC.